Shown below are 23 T cell receptor beta chains from a single sample sequenced in a study of T-cell memory formation after mild COVID-19. TCRdb re-called the 5' RACE reads through MiXCR, storing one row per CDR3 protein. The table records a few hundred thousand distinct CDR3 sequences, over 11% of them present only once. The sequenced sample consisted of PBMCs or a T cell subset sorted from them (not recorded which). These receptors were taken from a young man who had mild COVID-19 (a few samples of this study predate the infection). Cell type and time point are not known.

This clonotype was found many times. J is TRBJ2-7 and V is TRBV5-1; D might be TRBD1 (6 bases). Per the germline V gene, CDR1 is SGHRS and CDR2 is YFSETQ. CDR3 length equals 15 residues. V was trimmed by 2 bases and J by 2 bases, leaving 14 bases between them. CDR3 sequence (DNA): TGCGCCAGCAGCTTCTTCCGGGACAACACCTACGAGCAGTACTTC. Residues: CASSFFRDNTYEQYF.

The rearrangement joins TRBV24-1 to TRBJ1-3; 9 bases fit TRBD1. The CDR3 spans 18 residues. Losses at the gene ends were 4 bases for V and 4 bases for J; bases not matched to a gene: 13. Germline loops: CDR1 KGHDR, CDR2 SFDVKD. This CDR3 reads CATSELRQGGLLGNTIYF. In nucleotides, the CDR3 is TGTGCCACCAGTGAACTTCGACAGGGGGGACTCCTAGGAAACACCATATATTTT.

J is TRBJ2-1 and V is TRBV6-5; D remains unclear. CDR1 MNHEY and CDR2 SVGAGI come from the germline V gene. The V end lost 6 bases, the J end lost 0 bases, and 12 bases lay between the germline ends. CDR3 size: 15 residues. The CDR3 sequence: CASSPDQSSYNEQFF. The CDR3 DNA is TGTGCCAGCAGCCCCGATCAAAGCTCCTACAATGAGCAGTTCTTC.

The rearrangement joins TRBV27 to TRBJ1-4; 9 positions agree with TRBD1. CDR1 and CDR2 (germline): MNHEY, SMNVEV (reference sequence). The V gene end was trimmed by 6 bases and the J gene end by 2 bases; junction bases not matched to a gene: 4. There are 15 residues in the CDR3. Here the CDR3 reads CASSSGQGTNEKLFF. For the CDR3, the DNA is TGTGCCAGCAGCTCAGGACAGGGGACTAATGAAAAACTGTTTTTT.

The sample holds a few counts of this clonotype. Compared with germline, one end of the junction differs, possibly owing to a read error. This chain connects TRBV6-5 to TRBJ1-3, with 7 bases fitting TRBD1. Germline values: CDR1 MNHEY, CDR2 SVGAGI. The CDR3 loop spans 14 amino acids. CDR3 region: CASAFRDRLGPPHF. In DNA, the CDR3 is TGTGCCAGCGCCTTCCGGGACAGATTAGGGCCCCCACATTTT.

As DNA, the CDR3 is TGTGCCAGCAGCCAGGGACAGGCCACAGGGAGGGCCCAGTACTTC. Protein sequence: CASSQGQATGRAQYF. This chain connects TRBV7-2 to TRBJ2-5; D might be TRBD1 (8 bases). The CDR3 consists of 15 residues. V was pared by 5 bases and J by 9 bases, with 22 bases between. Germline V gene data show CDR1 as SGHTA and CDR2 as FQGNSA.

J is TRBJ1-4 and V is TRBV12-3 or TRBV12-4; D uncertain. The CDR3 consists of 17 residues. V lost 5 bases and J 2 bases, leaving 18 bases between the germline ends. The CDR3 DNA is TGTGCCAGCAGTGGGAGGGCGCGGGAATGGACTAATGAAAAACTGTTTTTT. It is translated as CASSGRAREWTNEKLFF.

There are many counts of this clonotype. V and J are TRBV6-1 and TRBJ2-7; TRBD2 is a possible D gene (7 bases). Germline lookup yields CDR1 MNHNS and CDR2 SASEGT. The CDR3 contains 15 residues. With 2 bases removed from V and 4 bases from J, the gap between germline ends came to 15 bases. DNA of the CDR3: TGTGCCAGCAGTGAAAGGGGGGGCCGGGGATACGAGCAGTACTTC. Its protein is CASSERGGRGYEQYF.

This clonotype was observed a handful of times. The chain joins TRBV7-6 to TRBJ2-5; perhaps D is TRBD1 or TRBD2 (5 bases each). Germline V gene lookup returns CDR1 SGHVS and CDR2 FNYEAQ. V lost 3 bases and J 1 base, leaving 9 bases between the germline ends. The CDR3 covers 14 residues. CDR3 sequence reads: CASSFPGTQETQYF. CDR3 DNA: TGTGCCAGCAGCTTTCCCGGGACCCAAGAGACCCAGTACTTC.

This rearrangement joins TRBV20-1 to TRBJ2-5, with 9 bases matching TRBD1. The length of the CDR3 is 15 residues. The V gene end was trimmed by 1 base and the J gene end by 4 bases; junction bases not matched to a gene: 7. Germline CDR1 reads DFQATT; CDR2 reads SNEGSKA (reference sequence). The CDR3 loop is CSARARTGVGETQYF. The CDR3 DNA is TGCAGTGCTAGAGCAAGGACAGGGGTTGGAGAGACCCAGTACTTC.

The chain links TRBV11-3 to TRBJ2-5; D gene ambiguous. Germline V gene sequence: CDR1 SGHNT, CDR2 YENEEA. The ends were cut back, 5 bases at V and 4 bases at J, with 17 bases in the middle. The CDR3 has 15 residues. The CDR3 loop is CASSLIRPRLETQYF. As DNA, the CDR3 is TGTGCCAGCAGCCTGATCAGACCAAGACTAGAGACCCAGTACTTC.

CDR3 sequence: CASSPTRAGVETQYF. CDR3 sequence (DNA): TGTGCCAGCAGCCCCACCCGAGCGGGAGTGGAGACCCAGTACTTC. This chain uses TRBV11-2 with TRBJ2-5, with 8 bases fitting TRBD2. This CDR3 spans 15 amino acids. The germline V gene encodes CDR1 SGHAT and CDR2 FQNNGV. V trimming: 5 bases; J trimming: 5 bases; junction bases outside the gene matches: 10.

The rearrangement uses TRBV7-3 and TRBJ2-4; 7 bases align to TRBD2. The CDR3 totals 15 residues. Germline CDR1 and CDR2: SGHTA and FQGTGA. Trimming cost V 5 bases and J 6 bases; bases outside gene matches: 10. CDR3 loop: CASSPSPGGLNIQYF. CDR3 in DNA: TGTGCCAGCAGCCCTTCGCCCGGGGGGTTAAACATTCAGTACTTC.

This sequence joins TRBV11-2 and TRBJ2-3; D is uncertain. V lost 6 bases, J lost 2 bases, and 12 bases lay in between. Germline V gene data show CDR1 as SGHAT and CDR2 as FQNNGV. The CDR3 spans 14 residues. Written as DNA, the CDR3 is TGTGCCAGCAGGAACGAAGGGCTCACAGATACGCAGTATTTT. Translating it yields CASRNEGLTDTQYF.

The rearrangement uses TRBV6-2 or TRBV6-3 and TRBJ2-5; D possibly matches TRBD1 or TRBD2 (6 bases each). CDR1 MNHEY and CDR2 SVGEGT come from the germline V gene. The CDR3 has 14 residues. The V and J ends lost 6 bases and 1 base respectively, with 12 bases between them. CDR3 in amino acids: CASRDSGAQETQYF. The CDR3 DNA is TGTGCCAGCAGAGATTCGGGGGCCCAAGAGACCCAGTACTTC.

The gene calls are TRBV20-1 and TRBJ2-1, with unresolved D. Germline CDR1 DFQATT, CDR2 SNEGSKA (reference sequence). V lost 8 bases and J lost 0, with 14 bases in between. The CDR3 contains 14 residues. For the CDR3, the DNA is TGCAGTCTTCGTTTTCCAAGCTCCTACAATGAGCAGTTCTTC. Translating gives CSLRFPSSYNEQFF.

The table lists this clonotype with a few counts. J is TRBJ2-7 and V is TRBV5-1, with D tentatively TRBD2 (6 bases). V was clipped by 2 bases and J by 0 bases, with 12 bases between them. The CDR3 length is 15 residues. CDR1 is SGHRS and CDR2 is YFSETQ in the germline V gene. CDR3 loop: CASSFGTGDSYEQYF. The CDR3 DNA is TGCGCCAGCAGCTTCGGGACTGGAGACTCCTACGAGCAGTACTTC.

This clonotype has a handful of counts. The J gene is TRBJ1-1, the V gene TRBV12-3 or TRBV12-4; D is unresolved. This CDR3 is built from 12 residues. V gave up 7 bases and J gave up 11 bases, with 17 bases separating them. DNA for the CDR3: TGTGCCAGCAATTGGGAAGAATCTAGTGCTTTCTTT. Translation gives CASNWEESSAFF.

The rearrangement links TRBV21-1 to TRBJ1-2; TRBD1 is the table's D call and was not checked against the DNA. TRBV21-1 is deemed a pseudogene. The CDR3 spans 13 residues. The CDR3 loop is CASSKVLGGGYTF. The CDR3, as DNA: TGTGCCAGCAGCAAAGTCTTGGGGGGTGGCTACACCTTC.

The gene calls are TRBV5-6 and TRBJ1-2; D perhaps matches TRBD1 (6 bases). The CDR3 is 15 residues long. The germline V and J ends were trimmed by 4 bases and 10 bases, with 23 bases remaining between them. Germline values: CDR1 SGHDT, CDR2 YYEEEE. This CDR3 reads CASSPRGGWSLDYTF. The CDR3 DNA reads as TGTGCCAGCAGCCCCCGGGGGGGCTGGTCTCTCGACTACACCTTC.

This clonotype was observed a handful of times. The gene calls are TRBV28 and TRBJ1-2; D uncertain. The CDR3 totals 12 residues. Deletions cut 7 bases from V and 5 bases from J, with 11 bases between. Germline V lookup: CDR1 MDHEN, CDR2 SYDVKM. The CDR3 nucleotides are TGTGCCAGCACTAAACAGCATTATGGCTACACCTTC. Encoded protein: CASTKQHYGYTF.

This clonotype occurred many times. The chain carries TRBV18 and TRBJ1-1; no firm D call. Deletions cut 2 bases from V and 1 base from J, with 8 bases between. The CDR3 sequence is 14 residues long. CDR1 and CDR2 (germline): KGHSH, LQKENI. For the CDR3, the DNA is TGTGCCAGCTCACCAACGGCGACGAACACTGAAGCTTTCTTT. Its translation is CASSPTATNTEAFF.

In this sample, this clonotype turned up a few times. The J gene is TRBJ1-1, the V gene TRBV7-9; 9 bases align to TRBD1. CDR1 SEHNR and CDR2 FQNEAQ come from the germline V gene (reference sequence). The CDR3 loop spans 18 amino acids. V lost 4 bases to trimming and J lost 0 bases; unmatched junction nucleotides: 12. CDR3 sequence reads: CASSSLQGAGTLNTEAFF. CDR3 nucleotide sequence: TGTGCCAGCAGCTCGTTACAGGGGGCAGGAACTTTGAACACTGAAGCTTTCTTT.